This entry lists 3 T cell receptor beta chains sequenced from one sample in a study of control samples from healthy donors and cancer patients. TCRdb's table, derived via immunoSEQ multiplex PCR, lists solely in-frame clones and lacks some. The table lists about 110,000 clones, 80% to 90% of them singletons, with roughly 13% in the top ten. Specimen: blood. These receptors were taken from a woman aged 45 to 65 in good health.

The J gene is TRBJ2-2, the V gene TRBV7-2; D unclear. The V gene lost 0 bases and the J gene lost 3 bases, with 11 bases spanning the gap. The CDR3 covers 16 residues. The V gene's germline CDR1 is SGHTA and CDR2 FQGNSA. The CDR3 is CASSLAGLVDTGELFF. DNA of the CDR3: TGTGCCAGCAGCTTAGCAGGGTTGGTGGACACCGGGGAGCTGTTTTTT.

CDR3 amino acids: CASRGQGIAKNIQYF. Here the CDR3 DNA reads TGTGCCAGCAGGGGACAGGGGATAGCCAAAAACATTCAGTACTTC. The rearrangement joins TRBV6-5 to TRBJ2-4, with TRBD1 matching 10 bases. This CDR3 is 15 amino acids long. V shed 6 bases and J 0 bases; nucleotides not matched to a gene: 2. CDR1 is MNHEY and CDR2 is SVGAGI in the germline V gene.

The V and J genes are TRBV27 and TRBJ2-3, with 7 positions matching TRBD2. The CDR3 runs to 16 residues. V lost 2 bases to trimming and J lost 6 bases; unmatched junction nucleotides: 11. The V gene's germline CDR1 is MNHEY and CDR2 SMNVEV (reference sequence). CDR3 loop: CASSLLAGEVTDTQYF. In DNA, the CDR3 is TGTGCCAGCAGTTTACTCGCGGGGGAGGTCACGGATACGCAGTATTTT.